The T cell receptor (beta chain) described here comes from a study of T-cell reconstitution after alpha-beta-depleted transplantation in children (dated by TCRdb to 2016 to 2017). As for the study more broadly: Using TCR repertoire profiling, the study quantitatively followed how T-cell immune reconstitution unfolded in children after TCRalphabeta/CD19-depleted allogeneic hematopoietic cell transplantation.

After removal of 4 bases from V and 6 bases from J, the junction retains 5 bases not matched to a gene. Sequences SGHTA (CDR1) and FQGNSA (CDR2) are obtained from the germline V gene. From the cysteine up to the phenylalanine, the CDR3 has a length of 15 residues. This entry keeps only the CDR3 DNA: 45 bases, framed from base 1. This clonotype was observed many times. Its antigen has not been determined. Base qualities were left out, and no much larger clone turns up one base away. The library was obtained by PCR. These reads were obtained on an Illumina HiSeq 2500. To normalize quantification of the TCRbeta repertoire, the TCR libraries were built with molecular barcoding that relied on unique molecular identifiers. Clones were called with MiXCR by TCRdb after fastp trimmed the public reads at Q25, and only in-frame beta chains were retained. Merged by CDR3 protein, the rows form single entries marked with the most common genes and DNA. Counted in this sample were some 600,000 distinct CDR3 sequences; 16% of them appeared once. The ten largest account for under 1.2% of the sample.

The V and J genes are TRBV7-2 and TRBJ2-4; a stretch of 11 junction bases matches TRBD2. This material consisted of PBMCs from the stem cell graft donor, taken from the stem cell graft. The source of this sequence is a human donor who donated a stem cell graft to a child with acute myeloid leukemia. The nucleotide sequence reads TGTGCCAGCAGCTCACTAGCGGGGGCGGGAAACATTCAGTACTTC. It specifies CASSSLAGAGNIQYF.